Shown below are 27 T cell receptor beta chains from a single sample sequenced in a study of shared clonotypes between healthy human individuals. Clones were sequenced by immunoSEQ multiplex PCR, and TCRdb holds only the in-frame ones, with some missing. The repertoire holds some 2.4 million clones, with 80% to 95% as singletons. The specimen was naive CD4+ T cells from PBMCs. The sample's subset: CD45RA+ positively selected. The receptor set was obtained from a man aged 18 to 29 in good health. Some clones in this sample may be carry-over from other donors' samples.

This clone appeared a single time. The chain combines TRBV6-6 with TRBJ1-2; D uncertain. V lost 5 bases and J lost 8, with 12 bases in between. This CDR3 has 12 amino acids. Germline-derived CDR1 and CDR2 are MNHNY and SVGAGI (reference sequence). The CDR3 loop reads CASSPNGPGYTF. Here the CDR3 DNA reads TGTGCCAGCAGTCCCAACGGACCGGGCTACACCTTC.

This chain connects TRBV5-1 to TRBJ2-5, with 9 bases identical to TRBD1. This CDR3 is built from 15 residues. Germline CDR1 is SGHRS and CDR2 is YFSETQ. The trim removed 3 bases at V and 2 bases at J, leaving 5 bases unmatched. The chain's CDR3 is CASSSGTGWQETQYF. The CDR3 DNA sequence: TGCGCCAGCAGCTCGGGGACAGGGTGGCAAGAGACCCAGTACTTC.

About this clone itself: At the DNA level, this CDR3 is encoded by other sequences in the same sample as well. The chain couples TRBV4-2 to TRBJ2-3; D gene ambiguous. Trimming pared 1 base from V and 3 bases from J, leaving 8 bases between. Germline assignment: CDR1 LGHNA and CDR2 YNFKEQ. CDR3 length equals 14 residues. The CDR3 region is CASSQGFSTDTQYF. DNA for the CDR3: TGTGCCAGCAGCCAAGGTTTCTCAACAGATACGCAGTATTTT.

The V and J genes are TRBV5-1 and TRBJ1-2; D is possibly TRBD1 (5 bases). The CDR3 consists of 13 residues. In germline, CDR1 is SGHRS, CDR2 YFSETQ. Trimming cost V 2 bases and J 6 bases, with 11 bases left between them. As DNA, the CDR3 is TGCGCCAGCAGCTTTCGTAGGGGAAATGGCTACACCTTC. Translated: CASSFRRGNGYTF.

A word on this clone: Distinct nucleotide sequences in the sample also encode this CDR3. The chain couples TRBV4-3 to TRBJ2-3; D unclear. V lost 1 base to trimming and J lost 5 bases, with 4 bases between them. In germline, CDR1 is LGHNA, CDR2 YSLEER. This CDR3 contains 12 residues. The CDR3, as DNA: TGCGCCAGCAGCCAAGTGGGAGATACGCAGTATTTT. It is translated as CASSQVGDTQYF.

V is TRBV27 and J is TRBJ2-3; no reliable D call. Trimming took 4 bases from V and 3 from J, leaving 8 bases between them. The CDR3 loop spans 13 amino acids. CDR1 MNHEY and CDR2 SMNVEV come from the germline V gene (reference sequence). The CDR3 DNA reads TGTGCCAGCAGTTCCCTTAGGACAGATACGCAGTATTTT. Protein: CASSSLRTDTQYF.

Details on this clone: Other DNA sequences of this sample code for an identical CDR3. The V and J genes are TRBV27 and TRBJ1-5; D gene ambiguous. The length of the CDR3 is 13 residues. V was clipped by 2 bases and J by 3 bases, with 5 bases between them. Germline values: CDR1 MNHEY, CDR2 SMNVEV (reference sequence). CDR3 sequence reads: CASSLVPNQPQHF. CDR3 nucleotide sequence: TGTGCCAGCAGTTTAGTCCCCAATCAGCCCCAGCATTTT.

V usage is TRBV5-4 and J usage is TRBJ2-4, with a weak D call TRBD2 (6 bases). This CDR3 has 17 amino acids. The V and J ends lost 4 bases and 1 base respectively, with 18 bases between them. The germline V gene encodes CDR1 SGHNT and CDR2 YYREEE (reference sequence). CDR3 region: CASSLRGGEGAKNIQYF. The CDR3 coding sequence is TGTGCCAGCAGCCTGCGGGGCGGAGAGGGGGCCAAAAACATTCAGTACTTC. The whole variable domain, remainder taken from reference TRBV5-4 and TRBJ2-4, is ETGVTQSPTHLIKTRGQQVTLRCSSQSGHNTVSWYQQALGQGPQFIFQYYREEENGRGNFPPRFSGLQFPNYSSELNVNALELDDSALYLCASSLRGGEGAKNIQYFGAGTRLSVL.

The rearrangement links TRBV11-1 to TRBJ2-3; 9 bases map to TRBD1. This CDR3 spans 13 amino acids. CDR1 is SGHAT, CDR2 FQDESV, per germline (reference sequence). Trimming took 3 bases from V and 5 from J; bases not matched to a gene: 0. The CDR3 DNA follows: TGTGCCAGCAGCTTGGACAGGGGAGATACGCAGTATTTT. It translates to CASSLDRGDTQYF. Full variable domain (remainder filled in from reference TRBV11-1 and TRBJ2-3): EAEVAQSPRYKITEKSQAVAFWCDPISGHATLYWYRQILGQGPELLVQFQDESVVDDSQLPKDRFSAERLKGVDSTLKIQPAELGDSAMYLCASSLDRGDTQYFGPGTRLTVL.

As to this clone: This CDR3 is also generated by other DNA sequences in the sample. The chain is built from TRBV5-1 and TRBJ2-1; TRBD2 aligns across 10 bases. The ends lost 4 bases at V and 0 bases at J; junction bases unmatched: 7. This CDR3 spans 17 amino acids. The germline V gene encodes CDR1 SGHRS and CDR2 YFSETQ. The CDR3 is CASSLRTSGSSYNEQFF. The DNA for the CDR3 is TGCGCCAGCAGCCTGAGGACTAGCGGATCCTCCTACAATGAGCAGTTCTTC.

The sample holds a few counts of this clone. This rearrangement joins TRBV18 to TRBJ1-2; 7 bases align to TRBD1. Germline-derived CDR1 and CDR2 are KGHSH and LQKENI. V trimming: 3 bases; J trimming: 7 bases; junction bases outside the gene matches: 8. This CDR3 has 14 residues. This CDR3 is CASSPDTGVVGYTF. Here the CDR3 DNA reads TGTGCCAGCTCACCGGATACAGGGGTGGTTGGCTACACCTTC.

The V and J genes are TRBV30 and TRBJ1-6, with D uncertain. The CDR3 is made up of 13 amino acids. The germline CDR1 and CDR2 sequences are GTSNPN and SVGIG (reference sequence). V was shortened by 1 base and J by 8 bases, with 9 bases between the two germline ends. CDR3 DNA: TGTGCCTGGAGTGAAGGGCCGTATTCACCCCTCCACTTT. This codes for CAWSEGPYSPLHF.

This clone appeared a single time. The rearrangement uses TRBV19 and TRBJ2-5; possibly TRBD2 for D (6 bases). Deletions cut 4 bases from V and 3 bases from J, with 12 bases between. Germline loops: CDR1 LNHDA, CDR2 SQIVND (reference sequence). CDR3 length: 14 residues. This CDR3 reads CASSTGLWEETQYF. In DNA form, the CDR3 reads TGTGCCAGTAGTACCGGACTATGGGAAGAGACCCAGTACTTC.

This clone was counted once. The chain uses TRBV9 and TRBJ2-2; 10 bases agree with TRBD2. After removal of 0 bases from V and 4 bases from J, the junction contained 9 bases not matched to a gene. CDR3 length: 18 residues. Looked up from germline, CDR1 is SGDLS and CDR2 is YYNGEE. The CDR3: CASSVVPAGGPGTGELFF. The CDR3 region has the DNA TGTGCCAGCAGCGTAGTCCCAGCGGGAGGGCCGGGCACCGGGGAGCTGTTTTTT. The full variable domain, rest sourced from reference TRBV9 and TRBJ2-2, is DSGVTQTPKHLITATGQRVTLRCSPRSGDLSVYWYQQSLDQGLQFLIQYYNGEERAKGNILERFSAQQFPDLHSELNLSSLELGDSALYFCASSVVPAGGPGTGELFFGEGSRLTVL.

The chain uses TRBV7-9 and TRBJ2-1, with 11 nucleotides matching TRBD2. Germline CDR1 SEHNR, CDR2 FQNEAQ (reference sequence). V was clipped by 3 bases and J by 0 bases; unmatched bases: 4. The CDR3 is 17 amino acids. CDR3 amino acids: CASSFGLAGRSYNEQFF. CDR3 coding DNA: TGTGCCAGCAGCTTTGGACTAGCGGGTCGCTCCTACAATGAGCAGTTCTTC.

The chain carries TRBV19 and TRBJ1-5; D ambiguous. This CDR3 is 13 amino acids long. The V gene's germline CDR1 is LNHDA and CDR2 SQIVND (reference sequence). V lost 1 base and J lost 9, with 10 bases in between. The DNA of the CDR3 is TGTGCCAGTAGTATAGTAGGAGGGTCGCCCCAGCATTTT. Amino acid sequence: CASSIVGGSPQHF.

This clone was found once. The chain carries TRBV5-4 and TRBJ2-5, with 9 bases identical to TRBD2. Germline V gene lookup returns CDR1 SGHNT and CDR2 YYREEE (reference sequence). The CDR3 runs 16 residues. J gave up 5 bases and V 0 bases, and 8 bases lay outside the gene matches. CDR3: CASSLAGREGDETQYF. The DNA for the CDR3 is TGTGCCAGCAGCTTGGCGGGGCGGGAGGGTGATGAGACCCAGTACTTC.

The rearrangement links TRBV14 to TRBJ2-7; 10 bases are shared with TRBD1. CDR3 length equals 15 residues. V shed 4 bases and J 3 bases; nucleotides not matched to a gene: 6. Germline CDR1 and CDR2: SGHDN and FVKESK. CDR3 in DNA: TGTGCCAGCAGCCTCTCCGGACAGGGGGGCTACGAGCAGTACTTC. Translation gives CASSLSGQGGYEQYF.

The sample holds one count of this clone. The chain joins TRBV7-2 to TRBJ1-1; tentative D call: TRBD1 (5 bases). The CDR3 loop spans 12 amino acids. CDR1 is SGHTA and CDR2 is FQGNSA in the germline V gene. V was shortened by 7 bases and J by 7 bases, with 13 bases between the two germline ends. The CDR3 region is CASTFRGGEAFF. The CDR3 bases are TGTGCCAGCACCTTCCGGGGCGGTGAAGCTTTCTTT.

The chain joins TRBV6-6 to TRBJ2-5; D uncertain. In germline, CDR1 is MNHNY, CDR2 SVGAGI (reference sequence). The V and J ends lost 2 bases and 2 bases respectively, with 6 bases between them. The CDR3 loop spans 13 amino acids. The CDR3 DNA sequence: TGTGCCAGCAGTTACGGTGTTCAAGAGACCCAGTACTTC. It codes for CASSYGVQETQYF.

The J gene is TRBJ1-5, the V gene TRBV18; no clear D. V was shortened by 3 bases and J by 5 bases, with 14 bases between the two germline ends. CDR3 length: 15 residues. Germline CDR1 reads KGHSH; CDR2 reads LQKENI. The CDR3 is CASSPKTNPDQPQHF. The CDR3 DNA reads TGTGCCAGCTCACCGAAAACCAACCCAGATCAGCCCCAGCATTTT. Full variable domain (remainder filled in from reference TRBV18 and TRBJ1-5): NAGVMQNPRHLVRRRGQEARLRCSPMKGHSHVYWYRQLPEEGLKFMVYLQKENIIDESGMPKERFSAEFPKEGPSILRIQQVVRGDSAAYFCASSPKTNPDQPQHFGDGTRLSIL.

The chain joins TRBV7-3 to TRBJ2-7; possibly TRBD2 for D (6 bases). Germline V gene sequence: CDR1 SGHTA, CDR2 FQGTGA. Between the trimmed V and J ends, which lost 2 bases and 7 bases, there was a span of 12 bases. This CDR3 contains 13 residues. CDR3 amino acids: CASSLRRDSEQYF. CDR3 sequence (DNA): TGTGCCAGCAGCTTACGCCGGGACTCAGAGCAGTACTTC.

The V and J genes are TRBV27 and TRBJ2-1; 9 nucleotides line up with TRBD2. CDR1 MNHEY and CDR2 SMNVEV come from the germline V gene (reference sequence). After removal of 6 bases from V and 5 bases from J, the junction contained 17 bases not matched to a gene. The CDR3 is made up of 18 amino acids. The CDR3 DNA is TGTGCCAGCAGCTGGGGGACTAGCATTAAACTTTCCCACAATGAGCAGTTCTTC. It yields the protein CASSWGTSIKLSHNEQFF.

The chain recombines TRBV4-2 with TRBJ1-6; TRBD1 might be the D (5 bases). V was shortened by 4 bases and J by 7 bases, with 14 bases between the two germline ends. From germline, CDR1 is LGHNA and CDR2 YNFKEQ. The CDR3 loop spans 15 amino acids. The CDR3 here is CASSRGTEGNSPLHF. The DNA for the CDR3 is TGTGCCAGCAGCCGCGGGACCGAAGGAAATTCACCCCTCCACTTT.

The rearrangement links TRBV27 to TRBJ2-7, with TRBD1 as a possible D gene (5 bases). The V gene's germline CDR1 is MNHEY and CDR2 SMNVEV (reference sequence). With 6 bases removed from V and 3 bases from J, the gap between germline ends came to 21 bases. This CDR3 is built from 16 residues. For the CDR3, the DNA is TGTGCCAGCAGCGTAGACCCGGCCAGGGCAAACTACGAGCAGTACTTC. Translation: CASSVDPARANYEQYF.

This chain connects TRBV19 to TRBJ2-1, with 11 bases that match TRBD1. Trimming removed 3 bases from V and 8 bases from J; junction bases left unmatched: 3. The CDR3 covers 14 residues. Per germline, CDR1 LNHDA and CDR2 SQIVND (reference sequence). The CDR3 sequence is CASSIRDRGYEQFF. The CDR3 DNA follows: TGTGCCAGTAGTATCCGGGACAGGGGGTATGAGCAGTTCTTC.

V is TRBV12-5 and J is TRBJ1-2, with a possible D match to TRBD1 (5 bases). Per the germline V gene, CDR1 is LGHNT and CDR2 is FRNRAP. The CDR3 runs to 14 residues. The V end was cut by 5 bases, the J end by 1 base, with 11 bases between. CDR3 nucleotides: TGTGCTAGTGGTGCGGGGGGAAGTAACTATGGCTACACCTTC. Translating gives CASGAGGSNYGYTF.